Listed below are T cell receptor beta chains from one sample, sequenced in a study of blood T cell repertoires in COVID-19. Sequenced by immunoSEQ multiplex PCR; TCRdb stores in-frame clones only, minus some. Seen here are around 230,000 clones, about 82% observed once, and the top ten hold 4% to 6%. Sequencing input: peripheral blood. All receptors come from a man aged 45 to 65 with COVID-19, enrolled during active disease. Each CDR3 is given with its conserved first and last residue. The order of the fields is J gene, clone size, D gene, V gene, CDR3 DNA, CDR3 protein. D genes are given only for firm matches. Clone size appears in some rows only: once, few, many, or a class for an expanded clone.

TRBJ1-2 NA TRBD1 TRBV28 TGTGCCAGCAGTCCCGAACAGGGGATGGGATATGGCTACACCTTC CASSPEQGMGYGYTF
TRBJ1-3 NA NA TRBV18 TGTGCCAGCTCACCGACGACAGAAAGCTCTGGAAACACCATATATTTT CASSPTTESSGNTIYF
TRBJ2-2 NA NA TRBV9 TGTGCCAGCAGCGTTCAGGGGCAACCGAACACCGGGGAGCTGTTTTTT CASSVQGQPNTGELFF
TRBJ1-4 once NA TRBV28 TGTGCCAGCAGTACCCCGTTCGGGGTTGCTGAAAAACTGTTTTTT CASSTPFGVAEKLFF
TRBJ1-5 NA NA TRBV9 TGTGCCAGCAGCCCAATCGGTAGCAATCAGCCCCAGCATTTT CASSPIGSNQPQHF
TRBJ2-7 NA NA TRBV2 TGTGCCAGCAACATAATAGGGACTCTGGGACAGTACTTC CASNIIGTLGQYF
TRBJ1-2 NA NA TRBV5-4 TGTGCCAGCAGCTCCTACGACAGCCCAGCGAACTATGGCTACACCTTC CASSSYDSPANYGYTF
TRBJ2-3 NA TRBD2 TRBV29-1 TGCAGCGTTGAGACTACTAGCGGGGGAGTTCATACGCAGTATTTT CSVETTSGGVHTQYF
TRBJ1-2 NA NA TRBV25-1 TGTGCCAGCAGTGATATCCGACAGGTCTGGACCTTC CASSDIRQVWTF
TRBJ2-7 NA NA TRBV19 TGTGCCAGTAGTACCGGACTGGCGCGTGAGCAGTACTTC CASSTGLAREQYF
TRBJ2-2 NA NA TRBV5-1 TGCGCCAGCAGCTTGGGGCAGGGCCTCGGCGGGGAGCTGTTTTTT CASSLGQGLGGELFF
TRBJ2-1 NA TRBD1 TRBV5-1 TGCGCCACCCGGACAGGGAAGGGGAATGAGCAGTTCTTC CATRTGKGNEQFF
TRBJ2-3 NA TRBD2 TRBV7-9 TGTGCCAGCAGCTTAGGACTAGCGGGGGGCATTAGTGGAAAAGATACGCAGTATTTT CASSLGLAGGISGKDTQYF
TRBJ2-3 NA NA TRBV5-4 TGTGCCAGCAGCTTCCGGACTTCACAGGATACGCAGTATTTT CASSFRTSQDTQYF
TRBJ2-2 NA NA TRBV11-3 TGTGCCAGCAGCTTAGGCGCGGCTGAGAACACCGGGGAGCTGTTTTTT CASSLGAAENTGELFF
TRBJ1-5 NA NA TRBV7-2 TGTGCCAGCAGCCAGTACCCGAATCAGCCCCAGCATTTT CASSQYPNQPQHF
TRBJ2-2 NA TRBD1 TRBV12-5 TGTGCTAGTGGCTCGACAATCGGGACAGGGGGTTTCGGGGAGCTGTTTTTT CASGSTIGTGGFGELFF
TRBJ2-7 NA TRBD1 TRBV5-4 TGTGCCAGCAGGGCCGGGACAGATCCCTACGAGCAGTACTTC CASRAGTDPYEQYF
TRBJ1-5 NA NA TRBV7-2 TGTGCCAGCAGCTTAGCGGCGGCAGTATATAGCAATCAGCCCCAGCATTTT CASSLAAAVYSNQPQHF
TRBJ2-3 NA NA TRBV18 TGTGCCAGCTCACCACCTGGAGCAGATACGCAGTATTTT CASSPPGADTQYF
TRBJ2-1 once NA TRBV11-3 TGTGCCAGCAGCTTAAATAACAATGAGCAGTTCTTC CASSLNNNEQFF
TRBJ1-5 NA TRBD1 TRBV7-9 TGTGCCAGCAGCTTAGATACAGGGGATCGCAATCAGCCCCAGCATTTT CASSLDTGDRNQPQHF
TRBJ1-2 NA NA TRBV11-1 TGTGCCAGCAGCCACCGCAGAGGCTACACCTTC CASSHRRGYTF
TRBJ2-7 once NA TRBV27 TGTGCCAGCAGTCTACGGGCCGACTATGCGGAGCAGTACTTC CASSLRADYAEQYF
TRBJ2-5 NA NA TRBV21-1 TGTGCCAGCGGGGACAGGGGGGAAGAGACCCAGTACTTC CASGDRGEETQYF
TRBJ2-3 NA NA TRBV24-1 TGTGCCACCAGTAGAAGCGGGAGCACAGATACGCAGTATTTT CATSRSGSTDTQYF
TRBJ2-2 once NA TRBV6-5 TGTGCCAGCAACACACCGAACACCGGGGAGCTGTTTTTT CASNTPNTGELFF
TRBJ2-7 NA NA TRBV6-2/TRBV6-3 TGTGCCAGCAGTGGACAGAAGACGTACGAGCAGTACTTC CASSGQKTYEQYF
TRBJ1-2 once TRBD1 TRBV4-1 TGCGCCAGCAGCCCAGGACAGGGGAATAACTATGGCTACACCTTC CASSPGQGNNYGYTF
TRBJ2-6 NA NA TRBV10-1 TGCGCCAGCAGTGGAGTGAAGTGGCGGGACAGCAAGTCTGGGGCCAACGTCCTGACTTTC CASSGVKWRDSKSGANVLTF
TRBJ2-2 NA NA TRBV28 TGTGCCACCCTAAACCGTCCAAACACCGGGGAGCTGTTTTTT CATLNRPNTGELFF
TRBJ2-1 few NA TRBV7-2 TGTGCCAGCAGCTCCACTTGGACGGGAAATGAGCAGTTCTTC CASSSTWTGNEQFF
TRBJ2-7 NA NA TRBV4-2 TGTGCCAGCAGCCAAGGGGGATTAGGGGGGGACCCCTTGGACGAGCAGTACTTC CASSQGGLGGDPLDEQYF
TRBJ1-1 many NA TRBV28 TGTGCCAGCAGCGAATCGACCTCCTCGAGGGATGAAGCTTTCTTT CASSESTSSRDEAFF
TRBJ2-5 NA NA TRBV11-2 TGTGCCAGCAGCTTACCGGGGAGAATGGAGACCCAGTACTTC CASSLPGRMETQYF
TRBJ2-1 NA TRBD1 TRBV2 TGTGCCAGCAGTTTGGACAGGGGAGGGTACAATGAGCAGTTCTTC CASSLDRGGYNEQFF
TRBJ1-2 NA NA TRBV13 TGTGCCAGCAGCCCTGGTACAGGGACTAACTATGGCTACACCTTC CASSPGTGTNYGYTF
TRBJ2-3 NA TRBD2 TRBV29-1 TGCAGCGTTGAAGATCGATGGCGGGGGGTCACAGATACGCAGTATTTT CSVEDRWRGVTDTQYF
TRBJ1-2 NA TRBD1 TRBV6-1 TGTGCCAGCAGATCGGACAGGGGTTACGGCTACACCTTC CASRSDRGYGYTF
TRBJ1-2 NA NA TRBV6-5 TGTGCCAGCAGTTATGGAGAGTTTGATGGCTACACCTTC CASSYGEFDGYTF
TRBJ2-6 NA NA TRBV6-2/TRBV6-3 TGTGCCAGCAGCCGACAGGCCTCTGGGGCCAACGTCCTGACTTTC CASSRQASGANVLTF
TRBJ2-5 NA NA TRBV6-2/TRBV6-3 TGTGCCAGCAGCCAATCGGAGACCCAGTACTTC CASSQSETQYF
TRBJ2-1 once NA TRBV6-2/TRBV6-3 TGTGCCAGCAGCTATAGTCGGAATGAGCAGTTCTTC CASSYSRNEQFF
TRBJ2-5 NA TRBD1 TRBV5-1 TGCGCCAGCTCACAGGGGGCCCGGGAGACCCAGTACTTC CASSQGARETQYF
TRBJ2-5 NA NA TRBV7-2 TGTGCCAGCAGCCTGTACATGGAGACCCAGTACTTC CASSLYMETQYF
TRBJ2-7 NA NA TRBV7-3 TGTGCCAGCAGCTTGGACAGACCCTACGAGCAGTACTTC CASSLDRPYEQYF
TRBJ1-2 many NA TRBV6-2/TRBV6-3 TGTGCCAGCAGTTTGTATTTTCCTATCGGACAGAACTATGGCTACACCTTC CASSLYFPIGQNYGYTF
TRBJ1-2 NA TRBD1 TRBV29-1 TGCAGCGTTGGGCGGGACAGGGGTGGCTACACCTTC CSVGRDRGGYTF
TRBJ2-1 NA NA TRBV25-1 TGTGCCAGCAGCGTCTCTCTCCGGGGCAATGAGCAGTTCTTC CASSVSLRGNEQFF
TRBJ1-3 NA NA TRBV27 TGTGCCAGCAGTCCAAGGACATCTGGAAACACCATATATTTT CASSPRTSGNTIYF
TRBJ2-7 NA NA TRBV7-3 TGTGCCAGCAGCTTCGGGAGCAGCTACGAGCAGTACTTC CASSFGSSYEQYF
TRBJ2-7 NA TRBD1 TRBV5-1 TGCGCCAGCAGCTTGGGGTATGGGACAGGGGCCTCCTACGAGCAGTACTTC CASSLGYGTGASYEQYF
TRBJ1-1 NA NA TRBV30 TGTGCCTTCTCCAGGGGGAACACTGAAGCTTTCTTT CAFSRGNTEAFF